This entry features one T cell receptor (beta chain) sequence. Its antigen is undetermined. This entry is derived from a study of T cell responses to AZD1222 COVID-19 vaccine. On the study more broadly: Pooled together were second doses at about 4 or about 12 weeks. Study outcomes and limitations: Just a handful of AZD1222 recipients tested seropositive at baseline. Following two doses of AZD1222, Spike-specific TCR breadth and depth rose. Possibly, clonal diversity was underestimated; donors were largely white British and included more females.

The protocol was immunoSEQ multiplex PCR, while the TCRdb copy is restricted to in-frame clones and leaves out a portion. The repertoire has about 94,000 clones, 90% of them found once; the top ten carry roughly 9.1%. Germline CDR1 reads SGHAT; CDR2 reads FQNNGV. The CDR3 is made up of 15 amino acids. V lost 5 bases and J 10 bases, leaving 18 bases between the germline ends. The clonotype comes from an adult in good health. V usage is TRBV11-2 and J usage is TRBJ1-6; tentatively, D is TRBD1 (6 bases). Here the sequenced sample was peripheral blood, taken on day 0 of AZD1222 vaccination. CDR3 bases: TGTGCCAGCAGCCTAGGGGCGGGGACAAAATCACCCCTCCACTTT. The encoded protein is CASSLGAGTKSPLHF.